These 26 T cell receptor beta chains came from one sample sequenced in a study of post-analysis software for immune sequencing data. Study results and limitations: Controls had lower frequencies than patients of five or six TRBV segments, which included TRBV5-6, TRBV5-1 and TRBV20-1.

Prepared libraries of TCR beta cDNA carried unique molecular identifiers. TCRdb reanalysed the PCR reads using MiXCR and keeps one entry per CDR3 protein. The sample lists fewer than 850,000 distinct CDR3 sequences; just under 30% were seen once. Their cognate antigens are unknown. Sequencing input: blood. The receptor set was obtained from a girl aged 5 to 17 with multiple sclerosis.

V and J are TRBV6-1 and TRBJ2-5, with 7 nucleotides matching TRBD1. V lost 7 bases to trimming and J lost 6 bases; unmatched junction nucleotides: 23. Germline-derived CDR1 and CDR2 are MNHNS and SASEGT. The CDR3 has 18 residues. CDR3 sequence (DNA): TGTGCCAGCATCAAGGGGTTCATGACCGGGACAGTCTCCAAGACCCAGTACTTC. As protein: CASIKGFMTGTVSKTQYF.

This clonotype was counted many times. The rearrangement joins TRBV4-2 to TRBJ2-3; D gene uncertain. Per the germline V gene, CDR1 is LGHNA and CDR2 is YNFKEQ. Trimming pared 0 bases from V and 1 base from J, leaving 14 bases between. This CDR3 comprises 17 residues. The CDR3: CASSQDRRLEGTDTQYF. CDR3 DNA sequence: TGTGCCAGCAGCCAAGACCGCCGGCTCGAGGGCACAGATACGCAGTATTTT.

The chain joins TRBV7-2 to TRBJ1-2; the D is unclear. The germline CDR1 and CDR2 sequences are SGHTA and FQGNSA. CDR3 length: 15 residues. Between the trimmed V and J ends, which lost 5 bases and 4 bases, there was a span of 17 bases. The CDR3 sequence: CASSLTGLEGYGYTF. For the CDR3, the DNA is TGTGCCAGCAGCCTAACCGGTCTCGAGGGCTATGGCTACACCTTC. Looking up the rest from reference TRBV7-2 and TRBJ1-2 gives the full variable domain: GAGVSQSPSNKVTEKGKDVELRCDPISGHTALYWYRQSLGQGLEFLIYFQGNSAPDKSGLPSDRFSAERTGGSVSTLTIQRTQQEDSAVYLCASSLTGLEGYGYTFGSGTRLTVV.

This clonotype was counted a few times. This chain links TRBV20-1 with TRBJ1-5; possibly TRBD1 for D (6 bases). The ends were cut back, 2 bases at V and 7 bases at J, with 15 bases in the middle. The CDR3 runs to 14 residues. CDR1 DFQATT and CDR2 SNEGSKA come from the germline V gene (reference sequence). DNA for the CDR3: TGCAGTGCTAGACCCGACAGGACTATCCAGCCCCAGCATTTT. This translates into CSARPDRTIQPQHF.

The CDR3 spells CASSLEPGEQYF. For the CDR3, the DNA is TGTGCCAGCAGTTTAGAACCAGGGGAGCAGTACTTC. This rearrangement joins TRBV12-3 or TRBV12-4 to TRBJ2-7, with D possibly TRBD1 on 5 matching bases. Trimming took 1 base from V and 7 from J, leaving 8 bases between them. The CDR3 loop spans 12 amino acids.

The rearrangement uses TRBV7-8 and TRBJ2-3; D gene uncertain. The germline V and J ends were trimmed by 0 bases and 2 bases, with 9 bases remaining between them. Germline assignment: CDR1 SGHVS and CDR2 FQNEAQ. This CDR3 contains 15 residues. CDR3 DNA sequence: TGTGCCAGCAGCTTAGCGGGTGGGGTCACAGATACGCAGTATTTT. This translates into CASSLAGGVTDTQYF.

The chain carries TRBV29-1 and TRBJ1-1; D possibly corresponds to TRBD1 (6 bases). CDR1 and CDR2 from the germline V gene are SQVTM and ANQGSEA. V lost 8 bases and J 2 bases, leaving 12 bases between the germline ends. This CDR3 has 12 amino acids. CDR3 sequence: CSTWTANTEAFF. The CDR3 coding sequence is TGCAGCACCTGGACAGCCAACACTGAAGCTTTCTTT.

In DNA form, the CDR3 reads TGTGCCAGCAGTGAAGACCCCTCTAGCACAGATACGCAGTATTTT. Translated: CASSEDPSSTDTQYF. This rearrangement joins TRBV6-1 to TRBJ2-3; no definite D call. Trimming shortened V by 1 base and J by 0 bases, and 8 bases separated the two germline ends. This CDR3 is built from 15 residues. Looked up from germline, CDR1 is MNHNS and CDR2 is SASEGT.

This clonotype has more than one count but fewer than ten. The rearrangement joins TRBV12-3 or TRBV12-4 to TRBJ1-5; unclear D gene. Trimming took off 3 bases at V and 2 bases at J, with 8 bases between the two ends. The CDR3 sequence is 14 residues long. CDR3 sequence reads: CASSFLIGNQPQHF. Written as DNA, the CDR3 is TGTGCCAGCAGTTTTTTAATTGGCAATCAGCCCCAGCATTTT.

The J gene is TRBJ2-3, the V gene TRBV7-2; no definite D call. Looked up from germline, CDR1 is SGHTA and CDR2 is FQGNSA. Trimming pared 5 bases from V and 0 bases from J, leaving 9 bases between. There are 14 residues in the CDR3. The chain's CDR3 is CASSPQASTDTQYF. Written as DNA, the CDR3 is TGTGCCAGCAGCCCCCAGGCTAGCACAGATACGCAGTATTTT.

This clonotype was detected only a few times. The chain recombines TRBV4-2 with TRBJ1-5; D gene unclear. CDR1 and CDR2 from the germline V gene are LGHNA and YNFKEQ. CDR3 length: 13 amino acids. The V gene lost 1 base and the J gene lost 4 bases, with 5 bases spanning the gap. The CDR3 reads CASSQVGNQPQHF. CDR3 coding DNA: TGTGCCAGCAGCCAAGTGGGAAATCAGCCCCAGCATTTT.

The rearrangement uses TRBV2 and TRBJ2-7; D gene ambiguous. Germline assignment: CDR1 SNHLY and CDR2 FYNNEI. The germline V and J ends were trimmed by 1 base and 2 bases, with 9 bases remaining between them. This CDR3 is 14 amino acids long. CDR3: CASSEGLPPYEQYF. CDR3 nucleotide sequence: TGTGCCAGCAGTGAAGGCCTTCCCCCCTACGAGCAGTACTTC.

This clonotype was seen a handful of times. V usage is TRBV6-1 and J usage is TRBJ2-2; D remains unclear. Germline CDR1 is MNHNS and CDR2 is SASEGT. The CDR3 is 11 residues long. The V gene lost 8 bases and the J gene lost 4 bases, with 5 bases spanning the gap. The CDR3 sequence: CASPGTGELFF. CDR3 DNA: TGTGCCAGCCCCGGCACCGGGGAGCTGTTTTTT.

This clonotype was observed a handful of times. V gene TRBV20-1 combines with J gene TRBJ2-3; D unresolved. The CDR3 is 15 amino acids. In germline, CDR1 is DFQATT, CDR2 SNEGSKA (reference sequence). With 0 bases removed from V and 0 bases from J, the gap between germline ends came to 10 bases. CDR3 coding DNA: TGCAGTGCTAGAGACTCGTGGGCTAGCACAGATACGCAGTATTTT. Residues: CSARDSWASTDTQYF.

This clonotype was counted between two and nine times. This chain uses TRBV20-1 with TRBJ2-2; D not certain. With 2 bases removed from V and 3 bases from J, the gap between germline ends came to 4 bases. CDR1 and CDR2 from the germline V gene are DFQATT and SNEGSKA (reference sequence). CDR3 length equals 12 residues. CDR3 nucleotide sequence: TGCAGTGCTAGAAAGGACACCGGGGAGCTGTTTTTT. This sequence encodes CSARKDTGELFF.

This clonotype was seen many times. The chain has TRBV28 and TRBJ2-7; the D is unclear. The CDR3 runs 15 residues. With 3 bases removed from V and 0 bases from J, the gap between germline ends came to 12 bases. Germline V gene sequence: CDR1 MDHEN, CDR2 SYDVKM. The CDR3 DNA reads as TGTGCCAGCAGTTTTGAGTCTCCGGACTCCTACGAGCAGTACTTC. As protein: CASSFESPDSYEQYF.

The chain recombines TRBV15 with TRBJ2-7; a possible D gene is TRBD2 (6 bases). The CDR3 totals 17 residues. Trimming removed 0 bases at V and 4 bases at J, with 19 bases between. Germline loops: CDR1 LNHNV, CDR2 YYDKDF (reference sequence). CDR3 in amino acids: CATSRDAPPSGSYEQYF. The CDR3 DNA sequence: TGTGCCACCAGCAGAGATGCCCCCCCCAGCGGGTCTTACGAGCAGTACTTC.

The J gene is TRBJ1-1, the V gene TRBV5-1, with D perhaps TRBD1 (6 bases). The ends were cut back, 3 bases at V and 0 bases at J, with 15 bases in the middle. Germline CDR1 and CDR2: SGHRS and YFSETQ. The length of the CDR3 is 16 residues. CDR3 sequence: CASSSGPGGLNTEAFF. CDR3 nucleotides: TGCGCCAGCAGCTCGGGTCCCGGGGGGCTGAACACTGAAGCTTTCTTT.

The chain is built from TRBV6-5 and TRBJ2-4; possible D gene TRBD2, 6 bases. The CDR3 length is 16 residues. The germline V gene encodes CDR1 MNHEY and CDR2 SVGAGI. V was shortened by 0 bases and J by 2 bases, with 11 bases between the two germline ends. CDR3 in DNA: TGTGCCAGCAGTTACTCCCAAGGAGGGACCAAAAACATTCAGTACTTC. Its translation: CASSYSQGGTKNIQYF.

V gene TRBV6-1 combines with J gene TRBJ2-1; TRBD2 aligns across 11 bases. Trimming cost V 4 bases and J 1 base; bases outside gene matches: 15. The CDR3 runs to 20 residues. CDR1 is MNHNS and CDR2 is SASEGT in the germline V gene. The CDR3 here is CASSGQGTSGRKRSYNEQFF. In nucleotides, the CDR3 is TGTGCCAGCAGTGGTCAAGGGACTAGCGGCAGAAAGAGGTCCTACAATGAGCAGTTCTTC.

The chain carries TRBV7-2 and TRBJ2-1; the D is unclear. V was shortened by 1 base and J by 4 bases, with 11 bases between the two germline ends. From germline, CDR1 is SGHTA and CDR2 FQGNSA. The CDR3 loop spans 15 amino acids. The CDR3 DNA sequence: TGTGCCAGCAGCTTAGACTCCTCGGTATACAATGAGCAGTTCTTC. It encodes CASSLDSSVYNEQFF. Using reference TRBV7-2 and TRBJ2-1 for the parts outside the CDR3, the full variable domain is GAGVSQSPSNKVTEKGKDVELRCDPISGHTALYWYRQSLGQGLEFLIYFQGNSAPDKSGLPSDRFSAERTGGSVSTLTIQRTQQEDSAVYLCASSLDSSVYNEQFFGPGTRLTVL.

This clonotype has more than one count but fewer than ten. The chain is built from TRBV28 and TRBJ2-1; D remains ambiguous. With 8 bases removed from V and 0 bases from J, the gap between germline ends came to 11 bases. The length of the CDR3 is 14 residues. Germline CDR1 MDHEN, CDR2 SYDVKM. DNA of the CDR3: TGTGCCAGCGTGGACCTCAGCTCCTACAATGAGCAGTTCTTC. Amino acids: CASVDLSSYNEQFF.

Ten or more counts support this clonotype. This rearrangement joins TRBV4-3 to TRBJ2-7; D tentatively fits TRBD1 or TRBD2 (6 bases each). This CDR3 has 16 residues. In germline, CDR1 is LGHNA, CDR2 YSLEER. CDR3 amino acids: CAAGPGEQGPARTQYF. In nucleotides, the CDR3 is TGCGCAGCGGGTCCGGGCGAACAGGGCCCCGCCCGAACCCAGTACTTC.

This clonotype showed up just a few times. The genes are TRBV6-2 or TRBV6-3 and TRBJ2-7; 10 bases are a match to TRBD1. CDR1 is MNHEY and CDR2 is SVGEGT in the germline V gene. The V segment lost 4 bases and the J segment 5 bases; nucleotides outside the gene matches: 11. The CDR3 totals 16 residues. The DNA of the CDR3 is TGTGCCAGCAGTTTTCCCGGACAGGGGGTCTTCCACGAGCAGTACTTC. Its translation: CASSFPGQGVFHEQYF.

The rearrangement joins TRBV7-2 to TRBJ1-2; tentatively, D is TRBD1 (6 bases). The V and J ends lost 5 bases and 1 base respectively, with 14 bases between them. Germline CDR1 SGHTA, CDR2 FQGNSA. The CDR3 length is 15 residues. CDR3 DNA sequence: TGTGCCAGCAGCCCGTGGACAGTCCTTAACTATGGCTACACCTTC. It translates to CASSPWTVLNYGYTF.

This clonotype was counted only a few times. This chain links TRBV7-9 with TRBJ2-1; 8 bases agree with TRBD2. CDR1 is SEHNR, CDR2 FQNEAQ, per germline (reference sequence). CDR3 length equals 14 residues. The junction had 7 bases not matched to a gene; V was cut back by 6 bases and J by 6 bases. CDR3 amino acids: CASRGTSNGNEQFF. CDR3 sequence (DNA): TGTGCCAGCAGGGGGACTAGTAACGGCAATGAGCAGTTCTTC.